This TCR delta chain is from a study of gamma-delta chains in newborns, infants, children. The wider study: Microbial exposure reportedly drives polyclonal innate γδ T cell expansion after birth.

Per the germline V gene, CDR1 is GEAIGNYY and CDR2 is EKD. CDR3 length: 19 residues. V shed 4 bases and J 0 bases; nucleotides not matched to a gene: 11. TCRdb re-called the reads with CATT. This table holds 4,000 to 4,500 delta-chain clones, 0.56% found once. The rearrangement links TRDV2 to TRDJ3, with 7 bases lining up with TRDD3. The sequence came from a child who was a newborn, infant or young child, either healthy, febrile or measles-vaccinated (not recorded which). The sequenced material came from blood. The CDR3 nucleotides read TGTGCCTGTGAACGTCTGGGGGCTACCCCCTCCTGGGACACCCGACAGATGTTTTTC. Amino acid sequence: CACERLGATPSWDTRQMFF.